The TCR beta chain described here comes from a study of cytomegalovirus exposure and HLA in healthy donors (dated 2017 in TCRdb). Regarding the study in general: An earlier analysis of approximately 590 of the donors reported about 250 Gb of sequence data and 100 million to 130 million unique TCR beta sequences from about 180 million T cells. Approximately 300 gigabases of sequencing data and 70 million to 95 million unique TCR sequences made up an early release that covered about 640 HLA-typed donors. Of the roughly 390 genotyped donors, roughly 85% fell in the genetic ancestry cluster associated with self-reported Caucasian donors. The study aimed to test whether cataloging public T cell receptors could reveal signatures of past pathogen exposure. The study used immunosequencing to profile the T cell repertoires of several hundred subjects and linked those repertoires to cytomegalovirus serostatus. Along with the roughly 670-subject first cohort, a separate validation cohort of more than 90 different subjects was used. To predict cytomegalovirus infection status, the study combined high-throughput TCR immunosequencing, statistical association of individual TCRs with disease status, and machine learning. In a later analysis, previously published TCR beta repertoires from 600 to 850 donors were re-analyzed and high-resolution HLA genotyping was added so that TCR occurrence patterns could be studied. Rather than using new phenotypic data, the later analysis identified candidate immune exposures from TCR beta sequences and from how often those sequences occurred across donors. In an earlier analysis of roughly 600 of the donors, high-throughput TCR beta sequencing was used to judge whether each TCR beta V gene segment behaved as functional or pseudogenic. Donor age, sex, ethnicity and CMV serostatus were collected together with the repertoire data. A later genetic analysis used genome-wide SNP genotypes for about three fifths of the roughly 700 donors, treating that subset as a discovery cohort. All discovery cohort repertoires had been generated using a single sequencing platform. Class I and class II HLA loci were covered by the typing at four-digit resolution. The number of donors typed differed by locus, with 629-630 for A, B, C, DRB1 and DQB1, 522 for DQA1, about 610 for DPA1, and around 460 for DPB1. Roughly 5 DR-DQ haplotypes were treated as single units for association and clustering because of strong linkage in the cohort. Among some 400 genotyped donors of the cohort, an average of around 240,000 unique TCR beta nucleotide sequences was sequenced per donor, of which about 18% were non-productive. What the study reported, not specific to this receptor: It was suggested by the authors that the approach could potentially be generalized to other disease states and immunological phenotypes. Sequencing depth was assumed to be roughly uniform across donors in the presence/absence analyses, though that assumption may not hold. Because counts were too low, about 18 rarely observed V segments, including chromosome 9 orphons, were excluded from the earlier analysis of roughly 580 of the donors. In vitro tests confirmed that three of the cytomegalovirus-associated TCR beta chains recognize cytomegalovirus antigens. Immune exposure information for the cohort was limited to CMV serostatus. In this cohort, only TCR beta chains were sequenced, and detectable features were limited by the absence of alpha or paired-chain data. Cytomegalovirus status was reported to be diagnosed by the classifier with high specificity and sensitivity in both the original and validation cohorts. A later analysis found that TCR association rates varied across HLA loci, with DRB1 alleles showing the most associated TCRs and HLA-C alleles the fewest. Correlated functional status among segregating V segments might be attributable to linkage disequilibrium, but an unknown experimental factor could not be ruled out. While some public TCRs were present in many individuals, most TCR sequences turned up only very rarely across donors. In a later genetic analysis, fewer N-insertions in productive TCRs were reported among donors in an Asian-associated ancestry cluster than the roughly 700-donor mean. A further reported finding was that TCR beta sequences accurately predicted the HLA-A and HLA-B alleles for most subjects in the first cohort. At a false discovery rate of 0.05, a later analysis linked 16,000 or so TCR beta sequences to specific HLA alleles. A later analysis reported that several top co-occurrence clusters appeared linked to parvovirus B19, influenza, CMV and Epstein-Barr virus. Some IMGT-functional V segments, including TRBV6-2 and TRBV6-3, could not be told apart with the 87-base-pair reads, so those segments were excluded. The sequencing pipeline was judged likely to have produced a cluster of highly shared sequence variants as a technical artifact. Because HLA typing was unavailable for some donors at each locus, only the typed subset was used in association tests. An association between a missense DCLRE1C variant and V-gene and J-gene trimming of TCR beta chains was found in a later genetic analysis and replicated in an independent cohort. An earlier analysis of roughly 570 of the donors showed that most TCR beta V segments appeared in productive rearrangements either about 90% or about 30% of the time, which broadly matched IMGT annotations. A later analysis found that most CMV-associated TCR beta chains appeared HLA-restricted, with HLA associations seemingly driven largely by CMV exposure. Strong co-occurrence of HLA alleles, especially DR and DQ, made assigning TCR associations to individual alleles difficult. The study listed 150 to 200 TCR beta chains as associated with cytomegalovirus. A later analysis found that HLA-associated TCR beta chains were more clonally expanded and had lower generation probabilities than equally common non-associated chains.

Libraries were prepared through the immunoSEQ multiplex PCR assay. For the multiplex PCR, a mixture combining 60 forward primers for TCR Vbeta segments and 13 reverse primers for TCR Jbeta segments was used. A multiplex PCR assay on genomic DNA amplified the CDR3 region of rearranged TCR beta genes. On the Illumina HiSeq System, the amplified TCR beta libraries were sequenced as 87-base-pair reads. Concerning the study's data processing: Across the 500 to 850 repertoires, a later analysis counted 80 million or so unique TCR beta chains, some 11 million of which were shared by at least two donors. Raw reads were error-corrected and collapsed into unique sequences by a nearest-neighbor algorithm in which closely related sequences were merged to remove PCR and sequencing errors. Alignment of CDR3 sequences to IMGT reference sequences was used to assign V, D and J gene segments. For a sequence to be retained, a match of at least six nucleotides to both a V gene segment and a J gene segment was required. Rearrangements were called productive when the CDR3 lacked stop codons and stayed in frame with V and J; all others were non-productive. Following IMGT convention, CDR3 was defined as the stretch from the second conserved V-encoded cysteine up to the conserved J-encoded phenylalanine. Sequences without an unambiguous match to a single V gene segment were excluded from the earlier analysis of about 600 of the donors. An earlier analysis of 550 to 650 of the donors classified V segments as functional when productive rearrangements were above 56.7% and as segregating when the standard deviation between donors was above 5%. A statistical classification framework was built to diagnose cytomegalovirus status from the catalog of TCR beta chain sequences. In a later analysis, TCR nucleotide sequences were compared against IMGT/GENE-DB human TR gene sequences so that V and J genes could be assigned. A later analysis assigned CDR3 sequences and most-parsimonious VDJ recombination scenarios with the TCRdist pipeline. In a later analysis, each TCR beta chain was defined by its CDR3 amino acid sequence together with its V-gene family, and reads without a unique V-gene family were excluded. As a way to deal with suspected cross-contamination and a sequencing artifact, a later analysis dropped over 550 nucleotide sequences that were highly shared and had low generation probability. In a later analysis, a clonal expansion index was calculated for each public chain from normalized within-repertoire ranks of inferred template counts. A later analysis computed generation probabilities with a VDJ recombination model fitted to out-of-frame rearrangements, and checked the results against IGoR. Hypergeometric tests were used in a later analysis to score TCR-TCR, TCR-HLA and TCR-CMV co-occurrence, with a repertoire-size bias correction applied to the TCR pairs. In a later analysis, false discovery rates were estimated by permuting HLA or CMV assignments 20 times. In a later analysis, co-occurring TCRs were grouped using DBSCAN, with TCRdist sequence similarity added in when clustering inside HLA-allele-positive subsets. Repertoires with fewer than 30,000 or more than 120,000 public chains, plus five repertoires with anomalous nucleotide sharing, were excluded from co-occurrence clustering. The table comes from immuneACCESS by way of TCRdb, which keeps in-frame sequences with V and J called. Part of the clones is missing from these tables; in studies checked, under half for an unresolved V gene and the rest for unknown reasons. V, J and clone size were drawn from that table, and D and trimming were deduced from the DNA. The sample table lists about 90,000 clones, over 55% of them with a count of one. In total, the top ten clones hold around a fifth of the sample.

The cohort was made up of approximately 670 healthy bone marrow donors. At the time of sampling, every cohort member was nominally healthy, though immune exposures that went unrecorded were likely present. The donor was CMV seropositive and belonged to the group of around 300 seropositive cohort members. A peripheral blood sample was collected from each donor, and TCR beta sequencing was performed on peripheral blood mononuclear cells. The Qiagen DNeasy Blood Extraction Kit was used to extract genomic DNA from the blood cell samples. This clone is a singleton in its sample. What this receptor recognizes is not known. No qualities accompany the bases; no much larger clone lies one base away. CDR1 and CDR2, per the germline V gene, are LGHNA and YNFKEQ. From cysteine to phenylalanine, the CDR3 is 14 amino acids long. Of the read, only the CDR3 DNA is kept; its 42 bases are in frame from base 1. Ends trimmed: V by 1 base, J by 3 bases; bases unmatched to a gene: 0.

The chain uses TRBV4-2 and TRBJ2-5, with 9 central nucleotides matching TRBD2. The receptor was derived from a woman in her forties or fifties in good health and CMV-seropositive. Sequencing was done on a sample of PBMCs. This receptor carries the CDR3 CASSQVAGEETQYF. The nucleotide sequence is given as TGTGCCAGCAGCCAAGTAGCGGGGGAAGAGACCCAGTACTTC.